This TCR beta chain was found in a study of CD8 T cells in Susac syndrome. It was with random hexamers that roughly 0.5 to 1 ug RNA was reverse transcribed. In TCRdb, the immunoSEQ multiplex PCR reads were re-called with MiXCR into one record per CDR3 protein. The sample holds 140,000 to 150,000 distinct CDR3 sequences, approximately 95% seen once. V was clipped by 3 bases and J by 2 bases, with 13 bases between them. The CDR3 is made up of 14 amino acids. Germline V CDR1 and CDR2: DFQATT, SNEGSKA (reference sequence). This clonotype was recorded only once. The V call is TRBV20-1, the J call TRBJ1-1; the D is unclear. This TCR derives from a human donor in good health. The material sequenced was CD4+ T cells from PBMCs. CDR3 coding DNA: TGCAGTGCTAGTATGAACACCATTAACACTGAAGCTTTCTTT. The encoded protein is CSASMNTINTEAFF.